These T cell receptor beta chains were read from a single sample in a study of identical twins. Each CDR3 protein is one row after TCRdb ran MiXCR on the 5' RACE reads. The table lists approximately 190,000 distinct CDR3 sequences, more than 15% of them singletons. These data also formed part of another study, on T cells expressing NK-cell markers.

The specimen was CD8+ T cells sorted from blood. The receptors derive from a woman younger than 30 in good health. Both conserved end residues are part of each CDR3. The order of the fields is D gene, CDR3 length, V gene, clone size, J gene, CDR3 DNA, CDR3 protein. A D gene is named only where the DNA matches it firmly. A clone size is listed for some rows: how often the clone was seen (once, few, many), or a class if it is expanded.

D gene: NA; CDR3 length: 11; V gene: TRBV11-2; clone size: NA; J gene: TRBJ2-7; CDR3 DNA: TGTGCCAGCAGCTTCGACAGGGAGCAGTACTTC; CDR3 protein: CASSFDREQYF
D gene: NA; CDR3 length: 14; V gene: TRBV12-5; clone size: few; J gene: TRBJ2-7; CDR3 DNA: TGTGCTAGTGGGCCGGGAATAGGGATCTACGAGCAGTACTTC; CDR3 protein: CASGPGIGIYEQYF
D gene: NA; CDR3 length: 16; V gene: TRBV6-1; clone size: NA; J gene: TRBJ2-5; CDR3 DNA: TGTGCCAGCACCACCAGCCTCTCGCCGGGTTGGGAGACCCAGTACTTC; CDR3 protein: CASTTSLSPGWETQYF
D gene: TRBD2; CDR3 length: 13; V gene: TRBV2; clone size: once; J gene: TRBJ2-3; CDR3 DNA: TGTGCCAGCCTAGCGGGGGCCCTGTCCGGGCAGTATTTT; CDR3 protein: CASLAGALSGQYF
D gene: TRBD2; CDR3 length: 14; V gene: TRBV19; clone size: NA; J gene: TRBJ2-1; CDR3 DNA: TGTGCCAGTAGTATAGGACTAGCGGGGAATGAGCAGTTCTTC; CDR3 protein: CASSIGLAGNEQFF
D gene: NA; CDR3 length: 15; V gene: TRBV9; clone size: NA; J gene: TRBJ2-5; CDR3 DNA: TGTGCCAGCAGCGTAGGAGGAGGGTTAGAGGAGACCCAGTACTTC; CDR3 protein: CASSVGGGLEETQYF
D gene: TRBD2; CDR3 length: 15; V gene: TRBV10-3; clone size: few; J gene: TRBJ2-1; CDR3 DNA: TGTGCCATCAGTGAGAAAGCGGGAGGAGGCAATGAGCAGTTCTTC; CDR3 protein: CAISEKAGGGNEQFF
D gene: TRBD2; CDR3 length: 15; V gene: TRBV7-2; clone size: few; J gene: TRBJ2-3; CDR3 DNA: TGTGCCAGCAGCTGGGCGGGAGCGATCACAGATACGCAGTATTTT; CDR3 protein: CASSWAGAITDTQYF
D gene: NA; CDR3 length: 16; V gene: TRBV6-1; clone size: NA; J gene: TRBJ2-5; CDR3 DNA: TGTGCCAGCCGTCGGAGGGGGGGCCCAATCCAAGAGACCCAGTACTTC; CDR3 protein: CASRRRGGPIQETQYF
D gene: NA; CDR3 length: 12; V gene: TRBV5-6; clone size: NA; J gene: TRBJ2-7; CDR3 DNA: TGTGCCAGCAGCTTACGGACGCCCGAGCAGTACTTC; CDR3 protein: CASSLRTPEQYF
D gene: TRBD2; CDR3 length: 13; V gene: TRBV12-3/TRBV12-4; clone size: NA; J gene: TRBJ2-3; CDR3 DNA: TGTGCCTCCGGGGGGGGCGTGACAGATACGCAGTATTTT; CDR3 protein: CASGGGVTDTQYF
D gene: NA; CDR3 length: 10; V gene: TRBV7-9; clone size: many; J gene: TRBJ1-1; CDR3 DNA: TGTGCCAGCACTGGGACTGAAGCTTTCTTT; CDR3 protein: CASTGTEAFF
D gene: TRBD2; CDR3 length: 16; V gene: TRBV12-3/TRBV12-4; clone size: NA; J gene: TRBJ2-5; CDR3 DNA: TGTGCCAGCAGACTAACTAGCGGGGGGGCCCCAGAGACCCAGTACTTC; CDR3 protein: CASRLTSGGAPETQYF
D gene: NA; CDR3 length: 14; V gene: TRBV18; clone size: NA; J gene: TRBJ2-3; CDR3 DNA: TGTGCCAGCTCTTCTACAGGGATCCCAGATACGCAGTATTTT; CDR3 protein: CASSSTGIPDTQYF
D gene: TRBD2; CDR3 length: 17; V gene: TRBV11-2; clone size: few; J gene: TRBJ2-3; CDR3 DNA: TGTGCCAGCAGCTTAGATCCTGAGCGGGAGGATCCAGATACGCAGTATTTT; CDR3 protein: CASSLDPEREDPDTQYF
D gene: NA; CDR3 length: 16; V gene: TRBV4-3; clone size: NA; J gene: TRBJ2-1; CDR3 DNA: TGCGCCAGCAGCCAGTGGGGGAGCAGTTCCTACAATGAGCAGTTCTTC; CDR3 protein: CASSQWGSSSYNEQFF
D gene: TRBD2; CDR3 length: 13; V gene: TRBV4-3; clone size: many; J gene: TRBJ2-7; CDR3 DNA: TGCGCCAGCAGCCAAGATCCGGGGGGCGAGCAGTACTTC; CDR3 protein: CASSQDPGGEQYF
D gene: NA; CDR3 length: 14; V gene: TRBV20-1; clone size: NA; J gene: TRBJ2-1; CDR3 DNA: TGCAGTGTTTTATGGGCGTACGCCTACAATGAGCAGTTCTTC; CDR3 protein: CSVLWAYAYNEQFF
D gene: NA; CDR3 length: 14; V gene: TRBV7-2; clone size: NA; J gene: TRBJ2-3; CDR3 DNA: TGTGCCAGCAGCTCCGGCGTGGGCACAGATACGCAGTATTTT; CDR3 protein: CASSSGVGTDTQYF
D gene: TRBD2; CDR3 length: 15; V gene: TRBV9; clone size: NA; J gene: TRBJ2-1; CDR3 DNA: TGTGCCAGCAGCGACATAGCGGGGGGAAGCAATGAGCAGTTCTTC; CDR3 protein: CASSDIAGGSNEQFF
D gene: NA; CDR3 length: 17; V gene: TRBV7-8; clone size: few; J gene: TRBJ2-5; CDR3 DNA: TGTGCCAGCAGCCTCCTCCGGGAACCGCCTATTCAAGAGACCCAGTACTTC; CDR3 protein: CASSLLREPPIQETQYF
D gene: NA; CDR3 length: 13; V gene: TRBV12-3/TRBV12-4; clone size: NA; J gene: TRBJ1-2; CDR3 DNA: TGTGCCAGCAGTTTCAGGACGGACTATGGCTACACCTTC; CDR3 protein: CASSFRTDYGYTF
D gene: NA; CDR3 length: 15; V gene: TRBV7-2; clone size: NA; J gene: TRBJ2-7; CDR3 DNA: TGTGCCAGCAGCTTAGCGTTGGGGGCGACCTACGAGCAGTACTTC; CDR3 protein: CASSLALGATYEQYF
D gene: TRBD2; CDR3 length: 15; V gene: TRBV5-6; clone size: many; J gene: TRBJ2-5; CDR3 DNA: TGTGCCAGCAGCTCCTCCGGGACTAGCGAAGAGACCCAGTACTTC; CDR3 protein: CASSSSGTSEETQYF
D gene: NA; CDR3 length: 12; V gene: TRBV27; clone size: many; J gene: TRBJ2-7; CDR3 DNA: TGTGCCAGCTCAGCGGGCCAGAGCGAGCAGTACTTC; CDR3 protein: CASSAGQSEQYF
D gene: NA; CDR3 length: 12; V gene: TRBV2; clone size: NA; J gene: TRBJ2-7; CDR3 DNA: TGTGCCAGCAGTGGTGGGTTGGACGAGCAGTACTTC; CDR3 protein: CASSGGLDEQYF
D gene: NA; CDR3 length: 15; V gene: TRBV12-3/TRBV12-4; clone size: few; J gene: TRBJ2-3; CDR3 DNA: TGTGCCAGCAGTTTGCGAGCGGGCTTCACAGATACGCAGTATTTT; CDR3 protein: CASSLRAGFTDTQYF
D gene: TRBD2; CDR3 length: 17; V gene: TRBV9; clone size: once; J gene: TRBJ2-1; CDR3 DNA: TGTGCCAGCAGCGCCTTCCTAGCGGGAACCTCCTACAATGAGCAGTTCTTC; CDR3 protein: CASSAFLAGTSYNEQFF
D gene: NA; CDR3 length: 13; V gene: TRBV3-1; clone size: NA; J gene: TRBJ2-7; CDR3 DNA: TGTGCCAGCAGCCAAGATTTCCGGGACGAGCAGTACTTC; CDR3 protein: CASSQDFRDEQYF
D gene: NA; CDR3 length: 14; V gene: TRBV11-1; clone size: few; J gene: TRBJ2-3; CDR3 DNA: TGTGCCAGCAGCCATCCGCCTAGCACAGATACGCAGTATTTT; CDR3 protein: CASSHPPSTDTQYF
D gene: NA; CDR3 length: 15; V gene: TRBV12-3/TRBV12-4; clone size: few; J gene: TRBJ2-5; CDR3 DNA: TGTGCCAGCAGTTTCCCGGGACACCCCCAAGAGACCCAGTACTTC; CDR3 protein: CASSFPGHPQETQYF
D gene: NA; CDR3 length: 15; V gene: TRBV18; clone size: NA; J gene: TRBJ2-7; CDR3 DNA: TGTGCCAGCTCACCCGCGGCCTCAAAAACCTACGAGCAGTACTTC; CDR3 protein: CASSPAASKTYEQYF
D gene: NA; CDR3 length: 14; V gene: TRBV7-8; clone size: NA; J gene: TRBJ2-2; CDR3 DNA: TGTGCCAGCAGGAATTTTGGTTACACCGGGGAGCTGTTTTTT; CDR3 protein: CASRNFGYTGELFF
D gene: NA; CDR3 length: 15; V gene: TRBV6-1; clone size: NA; J gene: TRBJ2-6; CDR3 DNA: TGTGCCAGCAGTGTATCCGGGGCTGTGGCCAACGTCCTGACTTTC; CDR3 protein: CASSVSGAVANVLTF
D gene: NA; CDR3 length: 14; V gene: TRBV5-1; clone size: few; J gene: TRBJ2-1; CDR3 DNA: TGCGCCAGCAGCGACGGACTGGGCAACAATGAGCAGTTCTTC; CDR3 protein: CASSDGLGNNEQFF
D gene: TRBD1; CDR3 length: 15; V gene: TRBV27; clone size: NA; J gene: TRBJ2-3; CDR3 DNA: TGTGCCAGCAGTCGACCGGGACAGGGGTTAGATACGCAGTATTTT; CDR3 protein: CASSRPGQGLDTQYF
D gene: TRBD2; CDR3 length: 19; V gene: TRBV11-1; clone size: few; J gene: TRBJ2-1; CDR3 DNA: TGTGCCAGCAGCCCCGGGAAAGTAGCGGGGGGGAGCTCCTACAATGAGCAGTTCTTC; CDR3 protein: CASSPGKVAGGSSYNEQFF
D gene: TRBD1; CDR3 length: 13; V gene: TRBV29-1; clone size: few; J gene: TRBJ1-1; CDR3 DNA: TGCAGCTCCGGACAGGGGTTGAACACTGAAGCTTTCTTT; CDR3 protein: CSSGQGLNTEAFF
D gene: NA; CDR3 length: 15; V gene: TRBV29-1; clone size: many; J gene: TRBJ2-2; CDR3 DNA: TGCAGCGTTGTGTACCAGGGGTCGAACACCGGGGAGCTGTTTTTT; CDR3 protein: CSVVYQGSNTGELFF
D gene: TRBD1; CDR3 length: 17; V gene: TRBV7-9; clone size: NA; J gene: TRBJ1-3; CDR3 DNA: TGTGCCAGCAGCTTAGCGGCAGGGGGATCGGACGGAAACACCATATATTTT; CDR3 protein: CASSLAAGGSDGNTIYF
D gene: NA; CDR3 length: 14; V gene: TRBV15; clone size: many; J gene: TRBJ1-1; CDR3 DNA: TGTGCCACCAGTCCCCCCGGGAGGAACACTGAAGCTTTCTTT; CDR3 protein: CATSPPGRNTEAFF
D gene: NA; CDR3 length: 11; V gene: TRBV5-6; clone size: few; J gene: TRBJ2-7; CDR3 DNA: TGTGCCAGCAGCTGGGAGACGGAGCAGTACTTC; CDR3 protein: CASSWETEQYF
D gene: TRBD1; CDR3 length: 15; V gene: TRBV7-8; clone size: NA; J gene: TRBJ2-3; CDR3 DNA: TGTGCCAGCAGCTCTACAGGGGGCCTACTCCCACCGCAGTATTTT; CDR3 protein: CASSSTGGLLPPQYF
D gene: TRBD2; CDR3 length: 14; V gene: TRBV18; clone size: NA; J gene: TRBJ2-1; CDR3 DNA: TGTGCCAGCTCACCAAGCGGGGGGATCAATGAGCAGTTCTTC; CDR3 protein: CASSPSGGINEQFF
D gene: NA; CDR3 length: 14; V gene: TRBV6-5; clone size: NA; J gene: TRBJ1-1; CDR3 DNA: TGTGCCAGCAGTTACCGGACCTCGAACACTGAAGCTTTCTTT; CDR3 protein: CASSYRTSNTEAFF
D gene: NA; CDR3 length: 18; V gene: TRBV10-3; clone size: few; J gene: TRBJ2-4; CDR3 DNA: TGTGCCATCAGTGAGTCGGAAGTCAGGGAAGCTACGGGGGACATTCAGTACTTC; CDR3 protein: CAISESEVREATGDIQYF
D gene: NA; CDR3 length: 12; V gene: TRBV29-1; clone size: NA; J gene: TRBJ1-2; CDR3 DNA: TGCAGCGTTTCGACAGGCCCCTATGGCTACACCTTC; CDR3 protein: CSVSTGPYGYTF
D gene: NA; CDR3 length: 17; V gene: TRBV7-2; clone size: NA; J gene: TRBJ2-2; CDR3 DNA: TGTGCCAGCAGCTTAGCGAGGGGCAGGGCGCGCACCGGGGAGCTGTTTTTT; CDR3 protein: CASSLARGRARTGELFF